The 28 T cell receptor beta chains listed next were all sequenced from one sample in a study of shared clonotypes between healthy human individuals. Data came from immunoSEQ multiplex PCR; TCRdb stores just in-frame clones and leaves some out. The table has roughly 2,500,000 clones, under 95% seen once. Material for sequencing was naive CD4+ T cells from PBMCs. Subset specified: CD45RA+ positively selected. These receptors came from a man between 18 and 29 years old in good health. Some clones in this sample may be carry-over from other donors' samples.

J is TRBJ2-3 and V is TRBV19; TRBD2 matches 7 bases. Looked up from germline, CDR1 is LNHDA and CDR2 is SQIVND (reference sequence). The ends lost 2 bases at V and 6 bases at J; junction bases unmatched: 8. The CDR3 is made up of 15 amino acids. The CDR3 DNA is TGTGCCAGTAGTATACCGGGCGGGAGACGTGATACGCAGTATTTT. It codes for CASSIPGGRRDTQYF.

This rearrangement joins TRBV5-1 to TRBJ2-5, with D perhaps TRBD2 (6 bases). The germline CDR1 and CDR2 sequences are SGHRS and YFSETQ. This CDR3 has 17 residues. Trimming took off 0 bases at V and 1 base at J, with 16 bases between the two ends. The CDR3 loop is CASSLEVSAGRQETQYF. The DNA of the CDR3 is TGCGCCAGCAGCTTGGAGGTATCAGCGGGCCGCCAAGAGACCCAGTACTTC.

The chain is built from TRBV11-2 and TRBJ2-3, with D unclear. Trimming removed 4 bases at V and 2 bases at J, with 4 bases between. Germline CDR1 SGHAT, CDR2 FQNNGV. The CDR3 consists of 12 residues. The CDR3 sequence is CASSYFTDTQYF. The CDR3 bases are TGTGCCAGCAGCTACTTCACAGATACGCAGTATTTT.

V and J are TRBV7-2 and TRBJ2-7, with 10 bases matching TRBD1. Germline values: CDR1 SGHTA, CDR2 FQGNSA. The CDR3 contains 15 residues. With V trimmed by 3 bases and J by 4 bases, 6 bases remained unmatched. CDR3 DNA sequence: TGTGCCAGCAGCTTCCTCCGGGACAGGGGATACGAGCAGTACTTC. Translated, it gives CASSFLRDRGYEQYF.

The chain couples TRBV6-1 to TRBJ1-4; unclear D gene. The CDR3 totals 14 residues. Trimming removed 1 base from V and 7 bases from J, with 10 bases in between. Per the germline V gene, CDR1 is MNHNS and CDR2 is SASEGT. CDR3 nucleotides: TGTGCCAGCAGTGAAGGGTCGCTGGGTGAAAAACTGTTTTTT. Protein: CASSEGSLGEKLFF.

The J gene is TRBJ2-6, the V gene TRBV5-1, with D tentatively TRBD1 or TRBD2 (5 bases each). The CDR3 runs to 14 residues. V lost 4 bases to trimming and J lost 4 bases, with 9 bases between them. Germline assignment: CDR1 SGHRS and CDR2 YFSETQ. CDR3 residues: CASSRDDGANVLTF. Here the CDR3 DNA reads TGCGCCAGCAGCAGGGACGACGGGGCCAACGTCCTGACTTTC.

This sequence joins TRBV5-6 and TRBJ2-3; 8 bases are a match to TRBD1. CDR1 SGHDT and CDR2 YYEEEE come from the germline V gene. The CDR3 spans 16 residues. V was clipped by 3 bases and J by 6 bases; unmatched bases: 12. CDR3 coding DNA: TGTGCCAGCAGCTCCTCACCGGACAGGGCGGGCGATACGCAGTATTTT. This translates into CASSSSPDRAGDTQYF.

The chain joins TRBV15 to TRBJ1-3; unclear D gene. Germline V gene sequence: CDR1 LNHNV, CDR2 YYDKDF (reference sequence). V was clipped by 0 bases and J by 0 bases, with 9 bases between them. The CDR3 is made up of 16 amino acids. In DNA form, the CDR3 reads TGTGCCACCAGCAGAGATTACGTTTCCTCTGGAAACACCATATATTTT. As protein: CATSRDYVSSGNTIYF.

Here the CDR3 DNA reads TGTGCCAGCAGTGAAGAGCAGGAAACTGAAGCTTTCTTT. Amino acids: CASSEEQETEAFF. The gene calls are TRBV2 and TRBJ1-1; no clear D gene. The CDR3 has 13 residues. Between the trimmed V and J ends, which lost 1 base and 5 bases, there was a span of 8 bases. Per germline, CDR1 SNHLY and CDR2 FYNNEI.

This chain connects TRBV19 to TRBJ1-1, with 8 bases that match TRBD1. Per the germline V gene, CDR1 is LNHDA and CDR2 is SQIVND (reference sequence). This CDR3 has 20 amino acids. V shed 5 bases and J 3 bases; nucleotides not matched to a gene: 23. DNA for the CDR3: TGTGCCAGTAGTTCCCTCACCAGGGGGCGGTTATCCCCCAGGGACACTGAAGCTTTCTTT. Protein sequence: CASSSLTRGRLSPRDTEAFF.

The chain employs TRBV18 and TRBJ2-3, with 9 bases aligning to TRBD1. CDR3 length: 17 residues. The germline V gene has CDR1 KGHSH and CDR2 LQKENI. The trim removed 2 bases at V and 0 bases at J, leaving 6 bases unmatched. CDR3 coding DNA: TGTGCCAGCTCACCAGGCCCCGACAGGGGGAGCACAGATACGCAGTATTTT. Translated: CASSPGPDRGSTDTQYF.

V usage is TRBV10-3 and J usage is TRBJ1-1; D is undetermined. Germline V gene sequence: CDR1 ENHRY, CDR2 SYGVKD. The CDR3 has 15 amino acids. Trimming took off 2 bases at V and 5 bases at J, with 15 bases between the two ends. The CDR3, as DNA: TGTGCCATCAGTGAGCCACCGCGGCCCCGGACTGAAGCTTTCTTT. Amino acids: CAISEPPRPRTEAFF.

The V and J genes are TRBV5-1 and TRBJ2-1, with TRBD2 as a possible D gene (6 bases). Germline assignment: CDR1 SGHRS and CDR2 YFSETQ. The CDR3 length is 14 residues. V lost 2 bases and J 5 bases, leaving 11 bases between the germline ends. This CDR3 is CASSLLGGDNEQFF. Written as DNA, the CDR3 is TGCGCCAGCAGCTTACTCGGGGGAGACAATGAGCAGTTCTTC.

The chain employs TRBV18 and TRBJ1-2, with D possibly being TRBD1 (5 bases). Germline values: CDR1 KGHSH, CDR2 LQKENI. Trimming stripped 3 bases from V and 8 bases from J, with 16 bases between. This CDR3 spans 14 amino acids. As DNA, the CDR3 is TGTGCCAGCTCACCTCCGGGGCCCCAACGGGGCTACACCTTC. Translation: CASSPPGPQRGYTF.

This clone was seen more than once but under ten times. Other DNA sequences in the same sample also yield this CDR3. V usage is TRBV6-5 and J usage is TRBJ1-5, with D unclear. The germline gives CDR1 MNHEY, CDR2 SVGAGI. The CDR3 runs to 15 residues. V was pared by 0 bases and J by 2 bases, with 8 bases between. The CDR3 nucleotides are TGTGCCAGCAGTTACTCCGCAGGCGGCAATCAGCCCCAGCATTTT. Translating it yields CASSYSAGGNQPQHF.

The chain employs TRBV28 and TRBJ2-1; D is tentatively TRBD1 or TRBD2 (5 bases each). This CDR3 contains 15 residues. Per the germline V gene, CDR1 is MDHEN and CDR2 is SYDVKM. The V end lost 3 bases, the J end lost 13 bases, and 22 bases lay between the germline ends. CDR3 sequence reads: CASSFEGTGPPNQFF. DNA of the CDR3: TGTGCCAGCAGTTTTGAGGGAACAGGCCCCCCGAACCAGTTCTTC.

This clone appeared a single time. Germline is not matched at one junction end, which may reflect a read error. V and J are TRBV7-3 and TRBJ2-3; D unclear. The length of the CDR3 is 13 residues. In germline, CDR1 is SGHTA, CDR2 FQGTGA. The CDR3 sequence is CASSLIMKDPQYF. The CDR3 nucleotides read TGTGCCAGCAGCTTAATTATGAAAGATCCGCAGTATTTT.

This clone has just one count. The chain employs TRBV11-3 and TRBJ2-1; 12 bases are a match to TRBD1. V lost 5 bases and J lost 5; bases outside the gene matches: 4. Germline CDR1 reads SGHNT; CDR2 reads YENEEA. The CDR3 has 15 residues. CDR3 DNA sequence: TGTGCCAGCAGCCCGGGACAGGGGGCACACAATGAGCAGTTCTTC. This gives the protein CASSPGQGAHNEQFF. The whole variable domain, filled in from reference TRBV11-3 and TRBJ2-1, reads EAGVVQSPRYKIIEKKQPVAFWCNPISGHNTLYWYLQNLGQGPELLIRYENEEAVDDSQLPKDRFSAERLKGVDSTLKIQPAELGDSAVYLCASSPGQGAHNEQFFGPGTRLTVL.

The genes are TRBV7-3 and TRBJ2-1, with D maybe TRBD1 (5 bases). The V gene's germline CDR1 is SGHTA and CDR2 FQGTGA. The CDR3 is 14 residues long. Between the trimmed V and J ends, which lost 6 bases and 3 bases, there was a span of 12 bases. In DNA form, the CDR3 reads TGTGCCAGCAGTCAGGGCACCTACTACAATGAGCAGTTCTTC. It yields the protein CASSQGTYYNEQFF.

The chain is built from TRBV5-4 and TRBJ1-2, with D possibly TRBD1 on 6 matching bases. V was clipped by 5 bases and J by 3 bases, with 11 bases between them. Germline V gives CDR1 SGHNT, CDR2 YYREEE (reference sequence). CDR3 length equals 13 residues. CDR3 nucleotides: TGTGCCAGCAGTTTCGGACAGCACTATGGCTACACCTTC. This gives the protein CASSFGQHYGYTF.

The rearrangement links TRBV6-1 to TRBJ1-4; 9 nucleotides match TRBD1. The CDR3 length is 15 residues. Germline CDR1 is MNHNS and CDR2 is SASEGT. With V trimmed by 7 bases and J by 7 bases, 10 bases remained unmatched. The CDR3 DNA sequence: TGTGCCAGCAACCTAAGGGGACAGGGCGGTGAAAAACTGTTTTTT. Encoded protein: CASNLRGQGGEKLFF.

The CDR3, as DNA: TGTGCCAGCAGTTACTCGCCCAGGGGCCCAGAGGAGACCCAGTACTTC. It specifies CASSYSPRGPEETQYF. V is TRBV6-5 and J is TRBJ2-5; tentatively, D is TRBD1 (6 bases). There are 16 residues in the CDR3. The germline V gene has CDR1 MNHEY and CDR2 SVGAGI. V lost 0 bases, J lost 5 bases, and 16 bases lay in between.

This clone was seen once. The chain carries TRBV10-3 and TRBJ2-1; no firm D call. V lost 6 bases and J lost 4, with 16 bases in between. This CDR3 is built from 15 residues. The germline gives CDR1 ENHRY, CDR2 SYGVKD. The CDR3 reads CAISALSPQYNEQFF. The DNA for the CDR3 is TGTGCCATCAGCGCACTCAGCCCTCAGTACAATGAGCAGTTCTTC.

The rearrangement links TRBV5-8 to TRBJ2-5; D is unclear. This CDR3 comprises 14 residues. Germline CDR1 SGHTS, CDR2 YDEGEE. V lost 3 bases and J 2 bases, leaving 11 bases between the germline ends. The CDR3 DNA reads TGTGCCAGCAGCTCCGGGTCCTTTCAAGAGACCCAGTACTTC. Encoded protein: CASSSGSFQETQYF.

The chain carries TRBV29-1 and TRBJ2-5; TRBD1 matches 7 bases. With V trimmed by 7 bases and J by 5 bases, 10 bases remained unmatched. Germline V gene lookup returns CDR1 SQVTM and CDR2 ANQGSEA. This CDR3 has 13 residues. The CDR3 DNA reads as TGCAGCGGGAACAGGGGATTGAGGGAGACCCAGTACTTC. Translation gives CSGNRGLRETQYF. The entire variable domain, with the rest obtained from reference TRBV29-1 and TRBJ2-5, is as follows: SAVISQKPSRDICQRGTSLTIQCQVDSQVTMMFWYRQQPGQSLTLIATANQGSEATYESGFVIDKFPISRPNLTFSTLTVSNMSPEDSSIYLCSGNRGLRETQYFGPGTRLLVL.

DNA of the CDR3: TGCAGCGTTGAAGATCTCCGGGGTGGGGGCTACGAGCAGTACTTC. This encodes CSVEDLRGGGYEQYF. The J gene is TRBJ2-7, the V gene TRBV29-1; D is perhaps TRBD1 or TRBD2 (5 bases each). CDR3 length: 15 amino acids. V was shortened by 0 bases and J by 3 bases, with 15 bases between the two germline ends. Germline CDR1 reads SQVTM; CDR2 reads ANQGSEA.

This rearrangement joins TRBV27 to TRBJ2-7; D gene ambiguous. V was clipped by 2 bases and J by 3 bases, with 20 bases between them. The CDR3 has 17 amino acids. In germline, CDR1 is MNHEY, CDR2 SMNVEV (reference sequence). CDR3 in amino acids: CASSLNSFGGDLYEQYF. In DNA form, the CDR3 reads TGTGCCAGCAGTTTAAACAGTTTCGGCGGAGACCTCTACGAGCAGTACTTC.

The chain recombines TRBV27 with TRBJ2-1; D ambiguous. V dropped 5 bases and J dropped 5 bases, with 16 bases sitting between them. CDR3 size: 15 residues. The germline gives CDR1 MNHEY, CDR2 SMNVEV (reference sequence). The CDR3 spells CASSPPTSWNNEQFF. CDR3 coding DNA: TGTGCCAGCAGTCCCCCCACCAGCTGGAACAATGAGCAGTTCTTC.